This T cell receptor (beta chain) was captured in a study of T cells in Graves' hyperthyroidism and ophthalmopathy. It was around 10 ml of fresh peripheral blood that supplied the PBMCs. This clonotype has more than one count but fewer than ten. RNA transcripts yielded amplified TCR beta CDR3 regions. First-round RT-PCR with HTBI primers amplified the TCR CDR3 region. MiXCR, applied by TCRdb to the multiplex PCR reads, yields one record per CDR3 protein. The table lists about 520,000 distinct CDR3 sequences, 24% of them singletons. Sequencing was carried out using blood. This TCR came from a woman between 25 and 40 years old with Graves' ophthalmopathy.

The CDR3 DNA reads as TGTGCCTGGAGTGGGGCTAGCGGGAGCACCGGGGAGCTGTTTTTT. As protein: CAWSGASGSTGELFF. The chain has TRBV30 and TRBJ2-2; 10 nucleotides match TRBD2. The V gene's germline CDR1 is GTSNPN and CDR2 SVGIG (reference sequence). Trimming cost V 1 base and J 4 bases; bases outside gene matches: 3. There are 15 residues in the CDR3. Full variable domain (remainder filled in from reference TRBV30 and TRBJ2-2): SQTIHQWPATLVQPVGSPLSLECTVEGTSNPNLYWYRQAAGRGLQLLFYSVGIGQISSEVPQNLSASRPQDRQFILSSKKLLLSDSGFYLCAWSGASGSTGELFFGEGSRLTVL.